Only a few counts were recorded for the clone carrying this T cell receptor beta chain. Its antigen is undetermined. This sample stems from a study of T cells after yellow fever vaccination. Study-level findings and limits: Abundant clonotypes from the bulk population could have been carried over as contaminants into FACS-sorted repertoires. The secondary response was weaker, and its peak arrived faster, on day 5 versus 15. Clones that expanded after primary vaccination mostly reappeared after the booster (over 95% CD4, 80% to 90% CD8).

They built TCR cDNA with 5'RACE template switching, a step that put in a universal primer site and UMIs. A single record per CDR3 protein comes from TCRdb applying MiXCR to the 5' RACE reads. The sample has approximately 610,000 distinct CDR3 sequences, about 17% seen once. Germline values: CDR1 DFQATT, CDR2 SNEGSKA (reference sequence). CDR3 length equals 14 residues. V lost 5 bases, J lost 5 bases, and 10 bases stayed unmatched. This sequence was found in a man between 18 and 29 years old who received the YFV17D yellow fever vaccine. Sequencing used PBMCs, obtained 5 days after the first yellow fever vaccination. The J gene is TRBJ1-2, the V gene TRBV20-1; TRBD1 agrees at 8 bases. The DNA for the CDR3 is TGCAGTGCTCCGGGCGGACAGGGAGGATATGGCTACACCTTC. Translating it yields CSAPGGQGGYGYTF.